This T cell receptor beta chain was identified during a study of beta chain features in type 1 diabetes. Study results and caveats: Significant though moderate, a shortening of TCRB CDR3s appeared in all four CD4+ subsets of Type 1 diabetes patients. PCR might show a preference for shorter templates, equally across patients and controls.

The germline gives CDR1 SGHTA, CDR2 FQGTGA. After removal of 2 bases from V and 11 bases from J, the junction contained 9 bases not matched to a gene. The CDR3 contains 14 residues. Investigators reverse transcribed all isolated RNA, so they sequenced expressed TCRB transcripts. Sequencing was performed with immunoSEQ multiplex PCR; in TCRdb, only in-frame clones are kept and a portion is missing. This sample yields around 150,000 clones, of which about a tenth are seen a single time; roughly 0.5% belongs to the top ten. Blood was collected once per donor into heparin, averaging about 120 mL. Central memory, naive, regulatory and stem cell-like memory CD4+ cells were sorted by CD45RO/CCR7/CD25/CD127/CD95/CD27. Without exception, sorted populations had purity beyond 98%. Points on this clone: The antigen is unknown.

The V call is TRBV7-3, the J call TRBJ2-1, with 7 nucleotides matching TRBD2. Input material: central memory CD4+ T cells from blood. This receptor was obtained from a man aged 30-40 years with type 1 diabetes. The CDR3 coding sequence is TGTGCCAGCAGCTTACGAGCGGGGAATGAGAAGCAGTTCTTC. Amino acid sequence: CASSLRAGNEKQFF.